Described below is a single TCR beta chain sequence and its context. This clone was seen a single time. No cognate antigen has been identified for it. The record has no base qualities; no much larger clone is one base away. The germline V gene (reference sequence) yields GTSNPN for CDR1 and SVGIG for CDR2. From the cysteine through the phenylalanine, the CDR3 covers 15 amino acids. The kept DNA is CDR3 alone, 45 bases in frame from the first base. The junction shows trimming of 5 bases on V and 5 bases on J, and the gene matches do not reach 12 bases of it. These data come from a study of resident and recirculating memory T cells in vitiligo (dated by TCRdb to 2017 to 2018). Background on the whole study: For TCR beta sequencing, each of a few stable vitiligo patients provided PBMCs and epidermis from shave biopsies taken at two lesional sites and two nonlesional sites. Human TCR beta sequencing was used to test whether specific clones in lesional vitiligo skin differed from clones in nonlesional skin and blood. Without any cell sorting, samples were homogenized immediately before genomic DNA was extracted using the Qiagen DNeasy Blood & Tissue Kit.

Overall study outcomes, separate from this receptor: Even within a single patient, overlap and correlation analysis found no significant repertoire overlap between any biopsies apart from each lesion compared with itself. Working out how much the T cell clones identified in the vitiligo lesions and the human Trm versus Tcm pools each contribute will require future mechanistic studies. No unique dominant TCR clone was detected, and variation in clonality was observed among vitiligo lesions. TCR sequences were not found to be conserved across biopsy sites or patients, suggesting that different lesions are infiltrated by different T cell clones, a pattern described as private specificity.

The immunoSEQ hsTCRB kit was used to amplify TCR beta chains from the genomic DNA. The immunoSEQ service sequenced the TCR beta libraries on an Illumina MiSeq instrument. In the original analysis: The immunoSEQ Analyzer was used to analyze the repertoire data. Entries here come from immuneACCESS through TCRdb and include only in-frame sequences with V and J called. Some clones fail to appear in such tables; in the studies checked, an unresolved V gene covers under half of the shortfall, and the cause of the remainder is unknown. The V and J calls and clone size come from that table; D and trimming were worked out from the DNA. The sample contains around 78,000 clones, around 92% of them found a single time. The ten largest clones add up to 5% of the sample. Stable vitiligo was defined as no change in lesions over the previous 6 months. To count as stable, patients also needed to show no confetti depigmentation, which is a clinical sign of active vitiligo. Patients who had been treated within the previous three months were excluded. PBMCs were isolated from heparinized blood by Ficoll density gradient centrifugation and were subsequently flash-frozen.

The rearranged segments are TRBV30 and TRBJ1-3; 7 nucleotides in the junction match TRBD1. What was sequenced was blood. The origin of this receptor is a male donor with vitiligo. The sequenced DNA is TGTGCCTGGGACCAGGGGGGATCCTTGCGAAACACCATATATTTT. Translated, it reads CAWDQGGSLRNTIYF. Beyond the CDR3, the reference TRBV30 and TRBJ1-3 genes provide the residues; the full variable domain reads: SQTIHQWPATLVQPVGSPLSLECTVEGTSNPNLYWYRQAAGRGLQLLFYSVGIGQISSEVPQNLSASRPQDRQFILSSKKLLLSDSGFYLCAWDQGGSLRNTIYFGEGSWLTVV.